The rows below give T cell receptor beta chains drawn from one sample of a study of early T cells in non-severe SARS-CoV-2 infection. In TCRdb, the 5' RACE reads were re-called with MiXCR into one record per CDR3 protein. The sample records 80,000 or so distinct CDR3 sequences, around 12% being singletons. Sequences were obtained from whole blood. These receptors were taken from an adult who was a healthcare worker with PCR-confirmed SARS-CoV-2 infection or an uninfected control (not recorded which). CDR3s include the opening cysteine and the closing phenylalanine or tryptophan. D genes are given only for firm matches. Clone sizes are given selectively: once, few, many, or a class where the clone is expanded.

cdr3_aa,cdr3_nt,d_call,j_call,v_call,clone_size
CASSTDRLAGGYEQYF,TGTGCCAGCAGCACGGATCGTCTAGCGGGAGGGTACGAGCAGTACTTC,TRBD2,TRBJ2-7,TRBV5-5,-
CASSTSNEKLFF,-,-,TRBJ1-4,TRBV6-5,few
CASSQVNTGELFF,TGTGCCAGCAGCCAAGTCAACACCGGGGAGCTGTTTTTT,-,TRBJ2-2,TRBV14,-
CASSGGSRRGTEAFF,TGTGCCAGCAGCGGTGGCAGCAGAAGAGGGACTGAAGCTTTCTTT,-,TRBJ1-1,TRBV5-4,many
CASSWGGSNQPQHF,TGTGCCAGCAGTTGGGGAGGGAGCAATCAGCCCCAGCATTTT,-,TRBJ1-5,TRBV6-6,few
CASSPPLREQFF,TGTGCCAGCAGCCCACCTCTCCGGGAGCAGTTCTTC,-,TRBJ2-1,TRBV7-8,-
CASSLESGVSGSYPYEQYF,TGTGCCAGCAGCTTAGAATCGGGTGTCAGCGGGTCCTATCCCTACGAGCAGTACTTC,-,TRBJ2-7,TRBV7-2,few
CASSFAGSGDTGELFF,TGTGCCAGCAGCTTCGCGGGAAGCGGGGACACCGGGGAGCTGTTTTTT,TRBD2,TRBJ2-2,TRBV6-1,many
CASSLDVRGYTF,TGTGCCAGCAGTTTAGACGTGAGAGGCTACACCTTC,-,TRBJ1-2,TRBV28,few
CSASGGDQPQHF,TGCAGTGCGTCAGGGGGGGATCAGCCCCAGCATTTT,TRBD1,TRBJ1-5,TRBV20-1,few
CSARDTAGASSYEQYF,TGCAGTGCTAGAGATACAGCGGGAGCCAGCTCCTACGAGCAGTACTTC,TRBD2,TRBJ2-7,TRBV20-1,many
CAWSPGLAHNEQFF,TGTGCCTGGAGTCCCGGACTAGCCCACAATGAGCAGTTCTTC,TRBD2,TRBJ2-1,TRBV30,-
CAISGAGLAGVVDEQFF,TGTGCCATCAGTGGGGCCGGACTAGCGGGAGTGGTCGATGAGCAGTTCTTC,TRBD2,TRBJ2-1,TRBV10-3,-
CASSVDGGPPSYF,TGTGCCAGCAGCGTAGACGGGGGACCTCCGTCGTACTTC,-,TRBJ2-5,TRBV9,-
CASSLMQGTEAFF,TGTGCCAGCAGCTTAATGCAGGGCACTGAAGCTTTCTTT,-,TRBJ1-1,TRBV7-6,-
CASKETGSPGELFF,TGTGCCAGCAAGGAGACAGGGTCCCCCGGGGAGCTGTTTTTT,TRBD1,TRBJ2-2,TRBV2,-
CSAISGTGQYF,TGCAGTGCTATATCCGGAACGGGGCAGTACTTC,-,TRBJ2-7,TRBV20-1,many
CAWKSMSTNTGELFF,TGTGCCTGGAAGAGTATGAGTACCAACACCGGGGAGCTGTTTTTT,-,TRBJ2-2,TRBV30,-
CASSLSATALGQYF,TGTGCCAGCAGTTTATCGGCGACCGCCCTCGGGCAGTACTTC,-,TRBJ2-7,TRBV28,many
CASSPGRLVGQYEQFF,TGTGCCAGCAGCCCAGGGCGGCTAGTGGGACAGTATGAGCAGTTCTTC,TRBD1,TRBJ2-1,TRBV9,-
CASSPRLDPDTQYF,TGTGCCAGCAGCCCCCGGTTAGACCCAGATACGCAGTATTTT,-,TRBJ2-3,TRBV7-8,many
CASVTSGSPWEQYF,TGTGCCAGCGTGACTAGCGGGAGCCCTTGGGAGCAGTACTTC,TRBD2,TRBJ2-7,TRBV28,few
CSVSGTHGYTF,TGCAGCGTTTCAGGAACACATGGCTACACCTTC,-,TRBJ1-2,TRBV29-1,-
CASSSQGRGIYEQYF,TGCGCCAGCAGCTCTCAAGGCAGGGGTATATACGAGCAGTACTTC,-,TRBJ2-7,TRBV5-1,once
CASSKVGNTKAFF,TGTGCCAGCAGCAAAGTGGGGAACACTAAAGCTTTCTTT,-,TRBJ1-1,TRBV21-1,-
CASSLGGQGYGYTF,TGTGCCAGCAGTTTAGGGGGGCAGGGCTATGGCTACACCTTC,-,TRBJ1-2,TRBV28,few
CASSFGTTNSPLHF,TGTGCCAGCAGCTTCGGGACGACAAATTCACCCCTCCACTTT,-,TRBJ1-6,TRBV7-6,few
CASSLGGVSYEQYF,TGTGCCAGCAGCTTAGGCGGAGTCTCCTACGAGCAGTACTTC,-,TRBJ2-7,TRBV7-2,-
CSGPTGTSGIEQFF,TGCAGTGGCCCAACCGGGACTAGCGGGATTGAGCAGTTCTTC,TRBD2,TRBJ2-1,TRBV20-1,many
CASSPLRVQQGTEAFF,TGTGCCAGCTCACCACTCCGGGTCCAACAGGGCACTGAAGCTTTCTTT,-,TRBJ1-1,TRBV18,few
CASRRLSTDEQFF,TGTGCCAGTAGAAGACTTTCGACCGATGAGCAGTTCTTC,-,TRBJ2-1,TRBV19,-
CASSYSGANVLTF,TGTGCCAGCAGTTACTCTGGGGCCAACGTCCTGACTTTC,-,TRBJ2-6,TRBV6-6,many
CASRAGKGYGYTF,TGTGCCAGCAGAGCCGGGAAAGGCTATGGCTACACCTTC,-,TRBJ1-2,TRBV28,-
CASSESRETEQFF,TGCGCCAGCAGTGAATCGCGGGAGACTGAGCAGTTCTTC,TRBD2,TRBJ2-1,TRBV10-1,few
CASSQMREQYF,TGTGCCAGCAGCCAAATGAGGGAGCAGTACTTC,-,TRBJ2-7,TRBV3-1,many
CASSGNHMNTEAFF,TGTGCCAGCTCCGGGAACCACATGAACACTGAAGCTTTCTTT,-,TRBJ1-1,TRBV18,-
CSVYDRRTEAFF,TGCAGCGTTTACGACAGGAGGACTGAAGCTTTCTTT,-,TRBJ1-1,TRBV29-1,-
CASSLGRGGSEAFF,TGTGCCAGCAGCTTAGGGCGTGGGGGATCTGAAGCTTTCTTT,-,TRBJ1-1,TRBV7-2,-
CASSLLGTATNEKLFF,TGTGCCAGCAGTTTATTGGGGACGGCAACTAATGAAAAACTGTTTTTT,-,TRBJ1-4,TRBV27,-
CSVPVAGVLRRYF,TGCAGCGTCCCGGTGGCGGGAGTACTTCGTCGGTATTTT,TRBD2,TRBJ2-3,TRBV29-1,-
CASSPLTGWKTEAFF,TGTGCCAGCAGCCCTCTCACAGGGTGGAAGACTGAAGCTTTCTTT,-,TRBJ1-1,TRBV3-1,-
CASSDSLKGKRGGSRYNEQFF,TGTGCCAGCAGTGACTCGTTAAAAGGGAAAAGAGGGGGTTCGCGGTACAATGAGCAGTTCTTC,-,TRBJ2-1,TRBV6-4,-
CASRLIRPQHF,TGCGCCAGCAGACTCATAAGGCCCCAGCATTTT,-,TRBJ1-5,TRBV5-1,-
CASSQAGTLGYEQYF,TGTGCCAGCAGCCAAGCTGGGACTTTGGGGTACGAGCAGTACTTC,-,TRBJ2-7,TRBV3-1,many
CASSSSGGVQETQYF,TGTGCCAGCAGCTCCTCGGGGGGGGTTCAAGAGACCCAGTACTTC,TRBD2,TRBJ2-5,TRBV7-8,many
CAISVWGSGRTDTQYF,TGTGCCATCAGTGTTTGGGGTAGCGGGCGCACAGATACGCAGTATTTT,TRBD2,TRBJ2-3,TRBV10-3,-
CASSRAGGSTNEKLFF,TGTGCCAGCAGTCGGGCAGGGGGATCGACTAATGAAAAACTGTTTTTT,TRBD1,TRBJ1-4,TRBV6-1,many
CASSFDQSNQPQHF,TGTGCCAGCAGTTTTGATCAGAGCAATCAGCCCCAGCATTTT,-,TRBJ1-5,TRBV28,-
CSAWRSDDWTQYF,TGCAGTGCTTGGCGGTCAGATGATTGGACCCAGTACTTC,-,TRBJ2-5,TRBV20-1,many
CATSDILTTSYNEQFF,TGTGCCACCAGTGACATCCTTACAACCTCCTACAATGAGCAGTTCTTC,-,TRBJ2-1,TRBV24-1,-
CSATSVRTDTQYF,TGCAGTGCGACGAGCGTGCGCACAGATACGCAGTATTTT,-,TRBJ2-3,TRBV20-1,many
CASSLLGISSEQYF,TGCGCCAGCAGCTTGTTGGGGATTAGTTCCGAGCAGTACTTC,-,TRBJ2-7,TRBV5-1,-
CASSLTGAGYTF,TGTGCCAGCAGTTTGACAGGGGCCGGCTACACCTTC,TRBD1,TRBJ1-2,TRBV28,-
CASSRTSGLRGEQYF,TGTGCCAGCAGCCGGACTAGCGGATTGCGTGGCGAGCAGTACTTC,TRBD2,TRBJ2-7,TRBV5-4,-
CSGQHFAGGYTF,TGCAGCGGGCAGCACTTCGCAGGGGGCTACACCTTC,-,TRBJ1-2,TRBV29-1,few
CASSSFSLAGHNEQFF,TGTGCCAGCAGCTCATTTAGTCTAGCCGGTCACAATGAGCAGTTCTTC,-,TRBJ2-1,TRBV13,few
CSVEDGGHYNEQFF,TGCAGCGTTGAAGATGGGGGGCATTACAATGAGCAGTTCTTC,-,TRBJ2-1,TRBV29-1,-
CASSSTGGRSYEQYF,TGTGCCAGCAGCTCGACGGGGGGACGGAGCTACGAGCAGTACTTC,TRBD2,TRBJ2-7,TRBV7-8,few
CASSLEGLADEQFF,TGTGCCAGCAGCTTAGAAGGACTAGCCGATGAGCAGTTCTTC,TRBD2,TRBJ2-1,TRBV7-9,many